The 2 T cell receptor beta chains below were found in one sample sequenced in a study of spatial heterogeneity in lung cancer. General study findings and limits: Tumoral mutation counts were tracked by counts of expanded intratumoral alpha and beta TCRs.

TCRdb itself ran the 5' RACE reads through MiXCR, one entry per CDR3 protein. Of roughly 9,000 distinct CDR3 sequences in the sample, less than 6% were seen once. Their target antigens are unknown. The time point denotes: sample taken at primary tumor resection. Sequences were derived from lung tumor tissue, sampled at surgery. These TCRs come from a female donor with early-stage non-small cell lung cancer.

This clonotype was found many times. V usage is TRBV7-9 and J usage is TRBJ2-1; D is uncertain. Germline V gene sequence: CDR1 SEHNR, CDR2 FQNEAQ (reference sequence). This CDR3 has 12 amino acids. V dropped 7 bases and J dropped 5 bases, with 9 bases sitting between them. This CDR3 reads CASKRPDNEQFF. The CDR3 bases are TGTGCCAGCAAACGCCCCGACAATGAGCAGTTCTTC.

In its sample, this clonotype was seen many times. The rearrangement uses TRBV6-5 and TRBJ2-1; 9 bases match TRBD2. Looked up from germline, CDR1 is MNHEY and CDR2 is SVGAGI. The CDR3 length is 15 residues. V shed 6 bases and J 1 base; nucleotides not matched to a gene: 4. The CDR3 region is CASRVTSGSYNEQFF. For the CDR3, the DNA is TGTGCCAGCAGAGTGACTAGCGGTTCCTACAATGAGCAGTTCTTC.